This TCR beta chain stems from a study of T cell clonotyping in hematopoietic cell transplantation. The CDR3 covers 14 residues. The V end lost 4 bases, the J end lost 0 bases, and 10 bases lay between the germline ends. Germline V CDR1 and CDR2: MNHNS, SASEGT. Findings of the study overall: Without cell sorting, CD4 versus CD8 contributions remain unresolved. Few recipient clonotypes overlapped donors; over 95% were de novo at given depth.

This sample's time point: recipient sample about 28 days before transplant, after cytoreduction. Recipients were bled about 28 days pretransplant and at posttransplant days 30, 100, 180. This clone was seen only once. The antigen remains undetermined. The protocol was immunoSEQ multiplex PCR, while the TCRdb copy is restricted to in-frame clones and leaves out a portion. This sample has tens of thousands of clones, with 95% to 97% found just once. The sequence was obtained from a woman in her fifties or sixties with acute myeloid leukemia. Some clones in this sample may be carry-over from other donors' samples. The specimen was peripheral blood mononuclear cells, collected before stem cell transplant. V is TRBV6-1 and J is TRBJ2-7, with D perhaps matching TRBD1 (6 bases). CDR3 amino acids: CASSGQEISYEQYF. The CDR3 DNA follows: TGTGCCAGCAGTGGACAGGAGATCTCCTACGAGCAGTACTTC.